The following is a T cell receptor (beta chain) sequence with its context. The PCR employed 60 Vbeta primers together with 13 Jbeta primers. Some clones are missing from TCRdb's copy, which holds only in-frame ones; the method was immunoSEQ multiplex PCR. The data contain about 190,000 clones, approximately 80% of them singletons. The sample is drawn from a study of cytomegalovirus exposure and HLA in healthy donors. Germline CDR1 is SGHTA and CDR2 is FQGNSA. J lost 4 bases, V lost 5 bases, and 7 bases had no gene match. This CDR3 comprises 16 residues. This chain joins TRBV7-2 and TRBJ2-7; TRBD2 matches 14 bases. The receptor was derived from a woman between 25 and 40 years old in good health and CMV-seropositive. The sequenced sample was PBMCs. DNA of the CDR3: TGTGCCAGCAGCCAAAGACTAGCGGGAGGGGGTTACGAGCAGTACTTC. The encoded protein is CASSQRLAGGGYEQYF.